This passage covers 28 T cell receptor beta chains from one sample sequenced in a study of response to subunit inactivated influenza vaccine. MiXCR, run by TCRdb on the RT-PCR reads, gives a single entry per CDR3 protein. Among approximately 500,000 distinct CDR3 sequences listed, around 21% were seen once. The same sample was also studied in work on T cells expressing NK-cell markers. That source adds: Scientists made TCR beta cDNA using 5'RACE template switching with UMIs.

The specimen comprised CD4+ T cells sorted from PBMCs, sampled 11 to 12 days after vaccination. These TCRs come from a man aged 50 or older who received an inactivated influenza vaccine.

This chain joins TRBV11-2 and TRBJ2-6, with D perhaps TRBD1 (5 bases). V shed 1 base and J shed 0 bases, with 13 bases lying between them. This CDR3 contains 18 residues. The germline gives CDR1 SGHAT, CDR2 FQNNGV. CDR3 in amino acids: CASSLVQAGLSGANVLTF. Written as DNA, the CDR3 is TGTGCCAGCAGCTTAGTACAGGCTGGCCTCTCTGGGGCCAACGTCCTGACTTTC.

Only a few counts were recorded for this clonotype. The J gene is TRBJ1-2, the V gene TRBV7-2; D gene unclear. The V gene lost 3 bases and the J gene lost 7 bases, with 9 bases spanning the gap. This CDR3 comprises 12 residues. Germline CDR1 and CDR2: SGHTA and FQGNSA. The CDR3 region is CASSFYASGYTF. The CDR3 region has the DNA TGTGCCAGCAGCTTTTATGCGAGTGGCTACACCTTC.

This clonotype was counted ten times or more. V gene TRBV12-3 or TRBV12-4 combines with J gene TRBJ1-5, with 7 bases fitting TRBD1. J was trimmed by 2 bases and V by 6 bases; bases with no gene match: 1. There are 13 residues in the CDR3. Here the CDR3 reads CASRGTGNQPQHF. The CDR3 region has the DNA TGTGCCAGCAGGGGGACAGGCAATCAGCCCCAGCATTTT.

The chain has TRBV7-3 and TRBJ2-1; TRBD1 agrees at 9 bases. Germline-derived CDR1 and CDR2 are SGHTA and FQGTGA. The CDR3 length is 14 residues. The ends lost 3 bases at V and 9 bases at J; junction bases unmatched: 6. The CDR3 reads CASSFTGGNGEQFF. In DNA form, the CDR3 reads TGTGCCAGCAGCTTCACAGGGGGCAACGGTGAGCAGTTCTTC. Supplemented by reference TRBV7-3 and TRBJ2-1, the full variable domain reads GAGVSQTPSNKVTEKGKYVELRCDPISGHTALYWYRQSLGQGPEFLIYFQGTGAADDSGLPNDRFFAVRPEGSVSTLKIQRTERGDSAVYLCASSFTGGNGEQFFGPGTRLTVL.

This clonotype was detected only a few times. The chain joins TRBV28 to TRBJ1-2; weak D call: TRBD1 (5 bases). The germline V gene has CDR1 MDHEN and CDR2 SYDVKM. CDR3 size: 13 residues. V lost 4 bases and J 3 bases, leaving 9 bases between the germline ends. The CDR3 region is CASSSGDYYGYTF. CDR3 DNA sequence: TGTGCCAGCAGTTCCGGGGACTACTATGGCTACACCTTC.

About this clonotype: One junction end disagrees with the germline gene, perhaps due to a read error. This chain uses TRBV7-7 with TRBJ2-7; D is undetermined. From germline, CDR1 is SSHAT and CDR2 FNYEAQ (reference sequence). The CDR3 contains 13 residues. CDR3 DNA sequence: TGTGCTAGCAGCCGCCAGTACGGGTGGGAGCAGTACTTC. This encodes CASSRQYGWEQYF.

J is TRBJ2-1 and V is TRBV4-3, with TRBD1 matching 8 bases. Looked up from germline, CDR1 is LGHNA and CDR2 is YSLEER. V dropped 1 base and J dropped 5; count of bases not matched to a gene: 1. The CDR3 contains 14 residues. CDR3 sequence (DNA): TGCGCCAGCAGCCAAGGACAGGGGAACAATGAGCAGTTCTTC. Protein sequence: CASSQGQGNNEQFF.

There are a few counts of this clonotype. The J gene is TRBJ2-4, the V gene TRBV20-1, with D perhaps matching TRBD2 (7 bases). In germline, CDR1 is DFQATT, CDR2 SNEGSKA (reference sequence). There are 14 residues in the CDR3. Trimming pared 6 bases from V and 0 bases from J, leaving 12 bases between. The CDR3 spells CSAKRGGAKNIQYF. Written as DNA, the CDR3 is TGCAGTGCCAAGAGGGGGGGAGCCAAAAACATTCAGTACTTC.

J is TRBJ2-5 and V is TRBV20-1; 9 bases fit TRBD1. Germline CDR1 is DFQATT and CDR2 is SNEGSKA (reference sequence). The ends lost 0 bases at V and 4 bases at J; junction bases unmatched: 3. The CDR3 has 14 amino acids. CDR3 loop: CSARDNRGRETQYF. The CDR3 DNA follows: TGCAGTGCTAGAGATAACAGGGGGCGAGAGACCCAGTACTTC.

This clonotype appeared a single time. This chain joins TRBV5-1 and TRBJ2-7; a weak D match, TRBD1 (6 bases). Germline CDR1 reads SGHRS; CDR2 reads YFSETQ. This CDR3 contains 14 residues. Between the trimmed V and J ends, which lost 4 bases and 2 bases, there was a span of 13 bases. In nucleotides, the CDR3 is TGCGCCAGCAGCCCGGACAGTCCTACCTACGAGCAGTACTTC. It translates to CASSPDSPTYEQYF.

This clonotype showed up just a few times. Possible read error: a much larger clone is one base away. The gene calls are TRBV12-3 or TRBV12-4 and TRBJ2-7; 9 positions agree with TRBD1. The CDR3 covers 13 residues. V lost 3 bases to trimming and J lost 5 bases; unmatched junction nucleotides: 2. The CDR3 sequence is CASSFTGGNEQYF. CDR3 in DNA: TGTGCCAGCAGTTTTACAGGGGGCAACGAGCAGTACTTC.

This clonotype came up a few times. This sequence joins TRBV5-1 and TRBJ2-3; D is possibly TRBD1 (5 bases). There are 15 residues in the CDR3. Germline values: CDR1 SGHRS, CDR2 YFSETQ. Trimming pared 0 bases from V and 6 bases from J, leaving 14 bases between. The CDR3 is CASSLDGPRVDTQYF. Written as DNA, the CDR3 is TGCGCCAGCAGCTTGGATGGGCCCAGGGTTGATACGCAGTATTTT. Drawing the rest from reference TRBV5-1 and TRBJ2-3, the complete variable domain is KAGVTQTPRYLIKTRGQQVTLSCSPISGHRSVSWYQQTPGQGLQFLFEYFSETQRNKGNFPGRFSGRQFSNSRSEMNVSTLELGDSALYLCASSLDGPRVDTQYFGPGTRLTVL.

A few counts support this clonotype. The rearrangement joins TRBV4-3 to TRBJ2-5, with unresolved D. Germline-derived CDR1 and CDR2 are LGHNA and YSLEER. V was pared by 3 bases and J by 5 bases, with 13 bases between. CDR3 length: 14 residues. The CDR3 DNA follows: TGCGCCAGCAGCCAGAACTCCGGAACGGAGACCCAGTACTTC. As protein: CASSQNSGTETQYF.

The gene calls are TRBV20-1 and TRBJ2-3; 11 bases agree with TRBD2. The CDR3 loop spans 15 amino acids. The ends lost 5 bases at V and 4 bases at J; junction bases unmatched: 8. In germline, CDR1 is DFQATT, CDR2 SNEGSKA (reference sequence). CDR3 DNA: TGCAGTGCTGGAACTAGCGGGAGAATTGCAGATACGCAGTATTTT. The encoded protein is CSAGTSGRIADTQYF.

The V call is TRBV5-5, the J call TRBJ1-4; D is unresolved. This CDR3 spans 14 amino acids. Germline CDR1 and CDR2: SGHKS and YYEKEE (reference sequence). V was shortened by 2 bases and J by 8 bases, with 13 bases between the two germline ends. CDR3 bases: TGTGCCAGCAGCTTTTGGTCAGAGTGGGAAAAACTGTTTTTT. This translates into CASSFWSEWEKLFF.

This CDR3 reads CASSRAGTGVYEQYF. The CDR3, as DNA: TGTGCCAGCAGCCGGGCCGGGACAGGTGTCTACGAGCAGTACTTC. V gene TRBV14 combines with J gene TRBJ2-7, with 8 bases fitting TRBD1. The CDR3 is made up of 15 amino acids. Per germline, CDR1 SGHDN and CDR2 FVKESK. Trimming at V came to 4 bases and at J to 3 bases, leaving 8 bases not matched to a gene. Supplemented by reference TRBV14 and TRBJ2-7, the full variable domain reads EAGVTQFPSHSVIEKGQTVTLRCDPISGHDNLYWYRRVMGKEIKFLLHFVKESKQDESGMPNNRFLAERTGGTYSTLKVQPAELEDSGVYFCASSRAGTGVYEQYFGPGTRLTVT.

There are a few counts of this clonotype. J is TRBJ2-1 and V is TRBV12-3 or TRBV12-4; 7 nucleotides agree with TRBD1. V was clipped by 5 bases and J by 12 bases; unmatched bases: 16. This CDR3 comprises 15 residues. CDR3 in amino acids: CASSPGQDPRIRQFF. The CDR3 nucleotides read TGTGCCAGCAGTCCAGGACAGGACCCTAGGATACGGCAGTTCTTC.

The rearrangement links TRBV21-1 to TRBJ1-6; the D call in the table, TRBD1, was not verified against the DNA. TRBV21-1 is a documented pseudogene. This CDR3 spans 16 amino acids. The CDR3 loop reads CASSTPYTGRNSPLHF. CDR3 nucleotides: TGTGCCAGCAGCACCCCATATACAGGACGGAATTCACCCCTCCACTTT.

This clonotype was seen more than once but under ten times. V and J are TRBV20-1 and TRBJ2-7, with TRBD2 matching over 13 bases. Germline V lookup: CDR1 DFQATT, CDR2 SNEGSKA (reference sequence). Trimming cost V 1 base and J 3 bases; bases outside gene matches: 6. The CDR3 sequence is 16 residues long. CDR3 loop: CSARASGTSGNYEQYF. CDR3 nucleotides: TGCAGTGCTAGAGCCAGCGGGACTAGCGGGAACTACGAGCAGTACTTC.

This clonotype showed up just a few times. This sequence joins TRBV7-9 and TRBJ1-1, with 9 bases aligning to TRBD1. Germline lookup yields CDR1 SEHNR and CDR2 FQNEAQ (reference sequence). The CDR3 runs to 16 residues. Germline trimming cut 4 bases from V and 7 bases from J; bases unmatched to any gene: 13. The CDR3 region is CASSSPGQGRVSEAFF. The DNA of the CDR3 is TGTGCCAGCAGCTCCCCGGGACAGGGAAGGGTGAGTGAAGCTTTCTTT.

This clonotype was counted a few times. The rearrangement links TRBV24-1 to TRBJ2-1, with D possibly called TRBD1 or TRBD2 (5 bases each). Germline V CDR1 and CDR2: KGHDR, SFDVKD. The CDR3 is 19 amino acids. V lost 0 bases and J 0 bases, leaving 17 bases between the germline ends. CDR3 nucleotide sequence: TGTGCCACCAGTGATTTGCAGGGCACCGGGACCGGCTCCTACAATGAGCAGTTCTTC. It is translated as CATSDLQGTGTGSYNEQFF.

This chain links TRBV7-9 with TRBJ2-2; the D gene could be TRBD1 or TRBD2 (5 bases each). Germline CDR1 reads SEHNR; CDR2 reads FQNEAQ (reference sequence). The CDR3 covers 17 residues. Deletions cut 5 bases from V and 1 base from J, with 17 bases between. The CDR3 region has the DNA TGTGCCAGCAGCAACTACCCCGCTGGGGGGAACACCGGGGAGCTGTTTTTT. It translates to CASSNYPAGGNTGELFF.

This clonotype was counted a few times. The chain employs TRBV4-3 and TRBJ2-1, with 14 bases lining up with TRBD2. V lost 3 bases and J lost 3; bases outside the gene matches: 7. CDR1 and CDR2 from the germline V gene are LGHNA and YSLEER. The CDR3 is made up of 18 amino acids. The CDR3 here is CASSQGGTSGGIYNEQFF. As DNA, the CDR3 is TGCGCCAGCAGCCAGGGTGGGACTAGCGGGGGCATCTACAATGAGCAGTTCTTC.

This clonotype was found a few times. This rearrangement joins TRBV10-3 to TRBJ2-4; 7 nucleotides agree with TRBD1. There are 11 residues in the CDR3. V shed 7 bases, J shed 8 bases, and the junction held 2 bases outside the gene matches. CDR1 and CDR2 from the germline V gene are ENHRY and SYGVKD. The CDR3 protein is CAIKGADIQYF. The CDR3 coding sequence is TGTGCCATCAAGGGGGCGGACATTCAGTACTTC.

The V call is TRBV2, the J call TRBJ1-2; possible D gene TRBD1, 5 bases. V was clipped by 3 bases and J by 8 bases, with 10 bases between them. The CDR3 contains 12 residues. Germline values: CDR1 SNHLY, CDR2 FYNNEI. CDR3 bases: TGTGCCAGCAGTGAGGGAGGGGCAGGCTACACCTTC. The encoded protein is CASSEGGAGYTF.

This chain connects TRBV29-1 to TRBJ1-4; 7 bases match TRBD1. The CDR3 is 14 amino acids. V lost 6 bases and J lost 0; bases outside the gene matches: 4. Per the germline V gene, CDR1 is SQVTM and CDR2 is ANQGSEA. This chain's CDR3 is CSVAGTATNEKLFF. The CDR3 coding sequence is TGCAGCGTCGCTGGGACAGCAACTAATGAAAAACTGTTTTTT.

V gene TRBV3-1 combines with J gene TRBJ1-2, with D perhaps TRBD1 (5 bases). Germline assignment: CDR1 LGHDT and CDR2 YNNKEL (reference sequence). V shed 6 bases and J shed 5 bases, with 19 bases lying between them. CDR3 length: 15 amino acids. The DNA for the CDR3 is TGTGCCAGCAGTCATCGGGGGGGAGGAGGGTATGGCTACACCTTC. As protein: CASSHRGGGGYGYTF.

The V and J genes are TRBV3-1 and TRBJ2-5, with TRBD2 matching over 8 bases. The V gene end was trimmed by 0 bases and the J gene end by 5 bases; junction bases not matched to a gene: 5. The CDR3 runs 15 residues. CDR1 and CDR2 (germline): LGHDT, YNNKEL (reference sequence). The CDR3 region has the DNA TGTGCCAGCAGCCAAGACCCGGGAGGGGCGGAGACCCAGTACTTC. Its protein is CASSQDPGGAETQYF.